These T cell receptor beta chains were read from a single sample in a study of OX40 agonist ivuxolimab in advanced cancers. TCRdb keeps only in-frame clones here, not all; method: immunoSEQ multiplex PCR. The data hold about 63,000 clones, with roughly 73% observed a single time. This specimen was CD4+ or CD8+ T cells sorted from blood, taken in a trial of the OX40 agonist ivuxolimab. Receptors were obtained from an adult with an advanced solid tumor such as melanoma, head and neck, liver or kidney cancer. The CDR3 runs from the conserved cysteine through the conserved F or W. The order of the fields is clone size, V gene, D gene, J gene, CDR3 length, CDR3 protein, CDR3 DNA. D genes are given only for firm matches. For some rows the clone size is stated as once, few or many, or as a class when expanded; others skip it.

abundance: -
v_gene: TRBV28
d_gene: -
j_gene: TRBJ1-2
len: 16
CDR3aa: CASSPDQSSRINGYTF
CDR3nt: TGTGCCAGCAGCCCAGACCAGTCGAGTCGAATCAATGGCTACACCTTC

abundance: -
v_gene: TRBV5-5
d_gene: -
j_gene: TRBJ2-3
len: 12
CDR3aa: CASSSSTDTQYF
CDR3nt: TGTGCCAGCAGCTCTAGCACAGATACGCAGTATTTT

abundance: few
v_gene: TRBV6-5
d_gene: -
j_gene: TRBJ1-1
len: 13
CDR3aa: CASGREMNTEAFF
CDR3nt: TGTGCCAGCGGACGAGAGATGAACACTGAAGCTTTCTTT

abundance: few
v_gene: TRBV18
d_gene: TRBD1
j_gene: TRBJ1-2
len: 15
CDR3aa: CASSPQGQAGSGYTF
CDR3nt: TGTGCCAGCTCACCCCAGGGACAGGCGGGGTCGGGCTACACCTTC

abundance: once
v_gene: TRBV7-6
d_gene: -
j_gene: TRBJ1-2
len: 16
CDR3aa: CASSSIPPPANYGYTF
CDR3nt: TGTGCCAGCAGCTCCATTCCACCCCCGGCAAACTATGGCTACACCTTC

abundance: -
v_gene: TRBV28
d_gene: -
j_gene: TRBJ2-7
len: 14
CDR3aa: CASSLFSEGYEQYF
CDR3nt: TGTGCCAGCAGTTTATTCAGCGAGGGCTACGAGCAGTACTTC

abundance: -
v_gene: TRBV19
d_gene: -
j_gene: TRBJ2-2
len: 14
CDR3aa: CATSRGRNTGELFF
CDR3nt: TGTGCCACCTCCCGTGGACGTAACACCGGGGAGCTGTTTTTT

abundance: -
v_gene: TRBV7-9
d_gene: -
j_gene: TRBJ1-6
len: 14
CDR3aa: CASSLEQDNSPLHF
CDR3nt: TGTGCCAGCAGCTTAGAACAGGATAATTCACCCCTCCACTTT

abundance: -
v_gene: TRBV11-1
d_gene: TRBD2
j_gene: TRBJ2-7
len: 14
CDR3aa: CASSSQTSFSEQYF
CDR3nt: TGTGCCAGCAGTTCCCAGACTAGCTTCTCGGAGCAGTACTTC

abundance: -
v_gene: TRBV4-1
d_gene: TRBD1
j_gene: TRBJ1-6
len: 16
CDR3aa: CASSQGKDRGYSPLHF
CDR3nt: TGCGCCAGCAGCCAAGGAAAGGACAGGGGTTATTCACCCCTCCACTTT

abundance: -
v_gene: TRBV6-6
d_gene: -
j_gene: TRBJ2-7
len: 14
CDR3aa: CASRNQGGAYEQYF
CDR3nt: TGTGCCAGCAGGAATCAGGGTGGGGCCTACGAGCAGTACTTC

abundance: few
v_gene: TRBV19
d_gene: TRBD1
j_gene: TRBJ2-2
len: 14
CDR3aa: CASSMTGYGGELFF
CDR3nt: TGTGCCAGTAGTATGACAGGGTATGGCGGGGAGCTGTTTTTT

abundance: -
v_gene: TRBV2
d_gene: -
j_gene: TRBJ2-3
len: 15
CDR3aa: CASSPSGISTDTQYF
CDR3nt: TGTGCCAGCAGTCCCTCCGGAATTAGCACAGATACGCAGTATTTT

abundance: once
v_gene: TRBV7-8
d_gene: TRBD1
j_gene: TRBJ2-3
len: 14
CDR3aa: CASSPRTGADTQYF
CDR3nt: TGTGCCAGCAGCCCAAGGACAGGGGCAGATACGCAGTATTTT

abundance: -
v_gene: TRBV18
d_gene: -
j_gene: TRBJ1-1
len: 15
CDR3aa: CASSPGAIRDTEAFF
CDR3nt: TGTGCCAGCTCACCGGGAGCTATCAGGGACACTGAAGCTTTCTTT

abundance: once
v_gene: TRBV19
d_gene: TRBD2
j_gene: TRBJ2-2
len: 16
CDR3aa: CASSIGSGVDTGELFF
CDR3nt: TGTGCCAGTAGTATAGGTAGCGGGGTCGACACCGGGGAGCTGTTTTTT

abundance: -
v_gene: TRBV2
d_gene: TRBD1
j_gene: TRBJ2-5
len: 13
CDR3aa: CASSGGQQETQYF
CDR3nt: TGTGCCAGCAGTGGGGGACAGCAAGAGACCCAGTACTTC

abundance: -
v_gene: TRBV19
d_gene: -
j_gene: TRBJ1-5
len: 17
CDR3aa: CASSREAGVDGNQPQHF
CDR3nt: TGTGCCAGTAGTAGAGAAGCAGGGGTAGATGGCAATCAGCCCCAGCATTTT

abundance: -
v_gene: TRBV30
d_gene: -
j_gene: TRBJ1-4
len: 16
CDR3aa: CAWSVGGSGFNEKLFF
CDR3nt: TGTGCCTGGAGTGTAGGGGGGAGCGGGTTTAATGAAAAACTGTTTTTT

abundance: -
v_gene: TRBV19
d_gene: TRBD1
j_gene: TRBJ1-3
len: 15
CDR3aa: CASRSGTDSGNTIYF
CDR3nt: TGTGCCAGTAGAAGCGGGACAGACTCTGGAAACACCATATATTTT

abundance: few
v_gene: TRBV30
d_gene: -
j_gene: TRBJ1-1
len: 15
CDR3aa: CAWSAAGAGPTEAFF
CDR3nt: TGTGCCTGGAGTGCCGCCGGGGCCGGCCCCACTGAAGCTTTCTTT

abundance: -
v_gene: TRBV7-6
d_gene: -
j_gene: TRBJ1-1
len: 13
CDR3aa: CASSNRKNTEAFF
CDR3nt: TGTGCCAGCAGCAATAGAAAGAACACTGAAGCTTTCTTT

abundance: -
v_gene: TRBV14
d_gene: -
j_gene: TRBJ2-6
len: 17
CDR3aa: CASSQDTFISGANVLTF
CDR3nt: TGTGCCAGCAGCCAGGACACCTTTATCTCTGGGGCCAACGTCCTGACTTTC

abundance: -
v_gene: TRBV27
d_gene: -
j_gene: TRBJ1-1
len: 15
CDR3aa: CASSSISGRGTEAFF
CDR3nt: TGTGCCAGCAGTTCGATAAGTGGGCGGGGCACTGAAGCTTTCTTT

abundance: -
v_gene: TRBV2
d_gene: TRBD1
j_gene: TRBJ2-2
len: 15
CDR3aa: CASNRQGANTGELFF
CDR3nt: TGTGCCAGCAACCGTCAGGGGGCGAACACCGGGGAGCTGTTTTTT

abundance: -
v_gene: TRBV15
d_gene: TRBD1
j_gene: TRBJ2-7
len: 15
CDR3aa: CATSRLRTGTYEQYF
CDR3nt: TGTGCCACCAGCAGACTAAGGACAGGGACCTACGAGCAGTACTTC

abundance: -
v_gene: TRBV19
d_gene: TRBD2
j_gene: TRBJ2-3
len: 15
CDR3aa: CASSIGAGGLDTQYF
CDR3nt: TGTGCCAGTAGTATTGGAGCGGGAGGCCTGGATACGCAGTATTTT

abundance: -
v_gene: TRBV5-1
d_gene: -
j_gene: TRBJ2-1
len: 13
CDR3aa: CASSLQANNEQFF
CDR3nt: TGCGCCAGCAGCTTGCAGGCCAACAATGAGCAGTTCTTC

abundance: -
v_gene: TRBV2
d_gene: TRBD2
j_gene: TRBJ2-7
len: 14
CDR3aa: CASKPGLIAYEQYF
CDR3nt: TGTGCCAGCAAACCGGGACTAATCGCCTACGAGCAGTACTTC

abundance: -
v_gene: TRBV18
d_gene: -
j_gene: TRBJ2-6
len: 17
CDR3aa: CASSSEVGSTGANVLTF
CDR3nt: TGTGCCAGCTCGTCGGAGGTCGGATCGACTGGGGCCAACGTCCTGACTTTC